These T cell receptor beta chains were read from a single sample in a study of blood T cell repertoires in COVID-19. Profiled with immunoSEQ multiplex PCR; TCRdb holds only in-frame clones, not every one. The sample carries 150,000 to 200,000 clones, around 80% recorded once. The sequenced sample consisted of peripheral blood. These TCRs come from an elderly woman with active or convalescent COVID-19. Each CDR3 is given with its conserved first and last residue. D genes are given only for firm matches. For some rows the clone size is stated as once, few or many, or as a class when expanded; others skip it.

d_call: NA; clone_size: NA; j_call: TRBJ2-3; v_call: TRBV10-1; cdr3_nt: TGCGCCAGCAGCGGGGGTCGGGGGGCCGGCACAGATACGCAGTATTTT; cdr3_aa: CASSGGRGAGTDTQYF
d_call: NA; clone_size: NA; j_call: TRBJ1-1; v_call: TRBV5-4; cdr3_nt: TGTGCCAGCAGCTCCTTAAAACAGGGCAATGCTTTCTTT; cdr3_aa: CASSSLKQGNAFF
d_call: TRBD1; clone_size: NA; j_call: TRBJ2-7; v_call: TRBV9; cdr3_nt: TGTGCCAGCAGCGGGGGACAGGTAGTAAGCGAGCAGTACTTC; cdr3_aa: CASSGGQVVSEQYF
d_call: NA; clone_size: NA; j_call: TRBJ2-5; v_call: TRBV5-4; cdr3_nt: TGTGCCAGCAGCTCCTCCTACAGGGGACTAGAGACCCAGTACTTC; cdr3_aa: CASSSSYRGLETQYF
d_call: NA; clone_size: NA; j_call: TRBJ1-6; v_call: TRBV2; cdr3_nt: TGTGCCAGCAGTGCTCGAGAACCTACGAATTCACCCCTCCACTTT; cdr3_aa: CASSAREPTNSPLHF
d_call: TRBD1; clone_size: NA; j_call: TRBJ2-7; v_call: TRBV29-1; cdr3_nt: TGCAGCGTTTGGGGGACAGGGAGCTCCTACGAGCAGTACTTC; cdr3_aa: CSVWGTGSSYEQYF
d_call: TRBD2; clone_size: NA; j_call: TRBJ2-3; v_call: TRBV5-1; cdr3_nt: TGCGCCAGCAGCAAACCGGGACTAGCGGGGAGCACAGATACGCAGTATTTT; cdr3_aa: CASSKPGLAGSTDTQYF
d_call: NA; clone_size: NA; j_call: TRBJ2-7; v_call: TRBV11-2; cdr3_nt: TGTGCCAGCAGCTTATCCGGAGGGGTCTACGAGCAGTACTTC; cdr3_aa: CASSLSGGVYEQYF
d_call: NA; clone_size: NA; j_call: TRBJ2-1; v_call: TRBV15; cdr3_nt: TGTGCCACCAGCAGAGACTACCAATTAACAGGGCGCTCCTACAATGAGCAGTTCTTC; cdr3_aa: CATSRDYQLTGRSYNEQFF
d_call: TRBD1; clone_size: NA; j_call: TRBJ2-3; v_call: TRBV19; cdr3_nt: TGTGCCAGTAGTATCGGGGGGACAGGGACTGATACGCAGTATTTT; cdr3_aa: CASSIGGTGTDTQYF
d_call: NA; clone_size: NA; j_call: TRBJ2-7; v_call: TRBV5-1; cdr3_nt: TGCGCCAGCAGCTTGGCCGTCCTTCGCGAGCAGTACTTC; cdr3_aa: CASSLAVLREQYF
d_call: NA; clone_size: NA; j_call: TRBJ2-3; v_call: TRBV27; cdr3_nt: TGTGCCAGCAGTCCCCCACCCGACGCGGGCGACCCAGATACGCAGTATTTT; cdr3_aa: CASSPPPDAGDPDTQYF
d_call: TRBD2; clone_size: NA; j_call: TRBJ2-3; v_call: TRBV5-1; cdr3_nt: TGCGCCAGCAGCATAACTAGCGGAGCGCAGTATTTT; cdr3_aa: CASSITSGAQYF
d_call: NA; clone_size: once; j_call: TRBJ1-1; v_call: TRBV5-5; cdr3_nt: TGTGCCAGCAGCTTGGCCCCAGGGGCGAACACTGAAGCTTTCTTT; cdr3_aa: CASSLAPGANTEAFF
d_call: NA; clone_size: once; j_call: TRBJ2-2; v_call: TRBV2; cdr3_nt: TGTGCCAGCAGTGAAGGGACAAACACCGGGGAGCTGTTTTTT; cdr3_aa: CASSEGTNTGELFF
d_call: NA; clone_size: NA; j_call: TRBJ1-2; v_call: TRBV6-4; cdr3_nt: TGTGCCAGCAGTTCCGACCGGCGGGGTCGTACCGGGGGCTACACCTTC; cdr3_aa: CASSSDRRGRTGGYTF
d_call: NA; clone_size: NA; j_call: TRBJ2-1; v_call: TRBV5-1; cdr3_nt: TGCGCCAGCAGCTTGGGCGGGTTTAGCTCCTACAATGAGCAGTTCTTC; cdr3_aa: CASSLGGFSSYNEQFF
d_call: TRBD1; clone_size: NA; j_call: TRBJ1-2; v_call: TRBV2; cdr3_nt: TGTGCCAGCAGTGAGCACCAGGGGGCTGGCTATGGCTACACCTTC; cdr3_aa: CASSEHQGAGYGYTF
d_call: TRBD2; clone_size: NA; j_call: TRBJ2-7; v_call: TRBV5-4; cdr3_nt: TGTGCCAGCAGTTCTGCTAGCGGGGGTTCCTACGAGCAGTACTTC; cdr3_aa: CASSSASGGSYEQYF
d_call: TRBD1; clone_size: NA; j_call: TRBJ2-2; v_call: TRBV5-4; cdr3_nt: TGTGCCAGCAGCTTGCAGGGGGCGATCGCCGGGGAGCTGTTTTTT; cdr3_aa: CASSLQGAIAGELFF
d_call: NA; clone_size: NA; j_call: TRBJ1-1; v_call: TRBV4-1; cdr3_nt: TGCGCCAGCAGCCAAGGGTACATGAACACTGAAGCTTTCTTT; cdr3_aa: CASSQGYMNTEAFF
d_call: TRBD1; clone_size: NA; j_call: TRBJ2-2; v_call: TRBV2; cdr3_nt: TGTGCCAGCAGCAAGGACAGGGCGAACACCGGGGAGCTGTTTTTT; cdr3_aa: CASSKDRANTGELFF
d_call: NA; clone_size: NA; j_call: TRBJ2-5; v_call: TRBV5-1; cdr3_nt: TGCGCCAGCACCCGGGTTTGGTCAGAGACCCAGTACTTC; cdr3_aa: CASTRVWSETQYF
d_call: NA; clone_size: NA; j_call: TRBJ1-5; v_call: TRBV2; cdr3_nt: TGTGCCAGCACCCTGGGGCCCGGGAGTGGTCAGCCCCAGCATTTT; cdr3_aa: CASTLGPGSGQPQHF
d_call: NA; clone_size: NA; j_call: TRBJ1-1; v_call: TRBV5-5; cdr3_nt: TGTGCCAGCAGCTATGACGCGGTGGAAGCTTTCTTT; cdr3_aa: CASSYDAVEAFF
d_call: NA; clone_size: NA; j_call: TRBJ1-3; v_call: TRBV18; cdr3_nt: TGTGCCAGCTCACCAGATATGGGGAGCTCTGGAAACACCATATATTTT; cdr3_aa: CASSPDMGSSGNTIYF
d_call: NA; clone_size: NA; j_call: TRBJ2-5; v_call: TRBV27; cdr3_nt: TGTGCCAGCAAAGGAGGGAGAGGCCAGTACTTC; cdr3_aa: CASKGGRGQYF
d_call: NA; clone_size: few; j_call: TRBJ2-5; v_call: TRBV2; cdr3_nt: TGTGCCAGCCTAATATCACAAGAGACCCAGTACTTC; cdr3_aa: CASLISQETQYF
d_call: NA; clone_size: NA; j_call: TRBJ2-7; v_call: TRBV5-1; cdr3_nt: TGCGCCAGCAGCTTGGTAGTCGGAAGAGCGGACGAGCAGTACTTC; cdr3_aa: CASSLVVGRADEQYF
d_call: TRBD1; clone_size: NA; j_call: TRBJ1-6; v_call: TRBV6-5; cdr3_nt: TGTGCCACAAGGGACAGGGAACTCTCACCCCTCCACTTT; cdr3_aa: CATRDRELSPLHF
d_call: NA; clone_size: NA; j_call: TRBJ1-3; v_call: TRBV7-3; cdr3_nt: TGTGCCAGCAGCTTATCAGGTGGTGGAAACACCATATATTTT; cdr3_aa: CASSLSGGGNTIYF
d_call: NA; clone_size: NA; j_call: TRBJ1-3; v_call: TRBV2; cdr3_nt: TGTGCCAGCAGTGAATTGGCAGCTGGAAACACCATATATTTT; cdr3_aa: CASSELAAGNTIYF
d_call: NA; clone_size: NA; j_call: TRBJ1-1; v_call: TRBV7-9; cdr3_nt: TGTGCCAGCAGCTTAGCCGGCCAGGTAACCACTGAAGCTTTCTTT; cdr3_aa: CASSLAGQVTTEAFF
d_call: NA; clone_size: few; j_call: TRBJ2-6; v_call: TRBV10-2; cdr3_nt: TGCGCCAGCACTACAGGGTCTGGGGCCAACGTCCTGACTTTC; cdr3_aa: CASTTGSGANVLTF
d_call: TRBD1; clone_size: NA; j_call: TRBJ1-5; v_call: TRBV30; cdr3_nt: TGTGCCTGGAGTGTCGGGACAGGGGGAAGTCAGCCCCAGCATTTT; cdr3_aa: CAWSVGTGGSQPQHF
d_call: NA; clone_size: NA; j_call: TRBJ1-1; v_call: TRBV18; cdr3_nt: TGTGCCAGCTCACCACCCAGTTTGAATACTGAAGCTTTCTTT; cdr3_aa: CASSPPSLNTEAFF
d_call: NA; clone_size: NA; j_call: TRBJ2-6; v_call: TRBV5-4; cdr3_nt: TGTGCCAGCAGCTTGAGGCAGGCTGGGGCCAACGTCCTGACTTTC; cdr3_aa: CASSLRQAGANVLTF
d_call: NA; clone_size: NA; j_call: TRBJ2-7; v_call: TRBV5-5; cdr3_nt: TGTGCCAGCAGCTTGGCCGGACAGGAGGGCGAGCAGTACTTC; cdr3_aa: CASSLAGQEGEQYF
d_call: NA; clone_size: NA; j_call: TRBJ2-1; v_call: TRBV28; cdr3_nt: TGTGCCAGCGCTTTGACAGGAGAGTACAATGAGCAGTTCTTC; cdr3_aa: CASALTGEYNEQFF
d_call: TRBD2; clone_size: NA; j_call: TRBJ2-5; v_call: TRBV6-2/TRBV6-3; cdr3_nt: TGTGCCAGCAGTTATGGGTTTACTAGCGAGGTCGAGACCCAGTACTTC; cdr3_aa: CASSYGFTSEVETQYF
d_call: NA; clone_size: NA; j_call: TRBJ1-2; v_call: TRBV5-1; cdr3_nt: TGCGCCAGCAGCAGGGACAACTCTAACTATGGCTACACCTTC; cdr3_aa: CASSRDNSNYGYTF
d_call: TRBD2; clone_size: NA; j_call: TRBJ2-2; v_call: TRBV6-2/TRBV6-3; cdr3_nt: TGTGCCAGCAGTTACCTCGGGACTAGCGGGGTATCCGGGGAGCTGTTTTTT; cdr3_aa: CASSYLGTSGVSGELFF
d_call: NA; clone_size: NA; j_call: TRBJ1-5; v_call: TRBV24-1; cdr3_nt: TGTGCCACCACGGGGGGGGTAAACCAGCCCCAGCATTTT; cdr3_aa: CATTGGVNQPQHF
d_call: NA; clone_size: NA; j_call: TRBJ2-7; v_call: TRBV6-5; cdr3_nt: TGTGCCAGCAGCCTCACCAGAACCTACGAGCAGTACTTC; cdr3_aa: CASSLTRTYEQYF
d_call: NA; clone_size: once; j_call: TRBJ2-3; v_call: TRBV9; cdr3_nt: TGTGCCAGCAGCCCTCGGGACTCGGGCCTTGTCACAGATACGCAGTATTTT; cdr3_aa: CASSPRDSGLVTDTQYF
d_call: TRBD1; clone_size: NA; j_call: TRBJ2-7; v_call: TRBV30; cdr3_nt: TGTGCCTGGACCCTGCCGGGACAGATCTACGAGCAGTACTTC; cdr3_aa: CAWTLPGQIYEQYF
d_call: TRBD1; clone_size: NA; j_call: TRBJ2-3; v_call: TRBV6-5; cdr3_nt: TGTGCCAGCAGAAGGACAGGGGGAAGCACAGATACGCAGTATTTT; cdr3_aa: CASRRTGGSTDTQYF
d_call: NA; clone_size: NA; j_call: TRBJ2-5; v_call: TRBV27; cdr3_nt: TGTGCCAGCAGTTTCCTGGGGGCGATTGGAGAGACCCAGTACTTC; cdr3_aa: CASSFLGAIGETQYF
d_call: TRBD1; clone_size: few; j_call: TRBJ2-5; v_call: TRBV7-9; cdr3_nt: TGTGCCAGCAGCCCGGACAGGGAAAGGGAGACCCAGTACTTC; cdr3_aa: CASSPDRERETQYF